Described below is a single T cell receptor (beta chain) sequence and its context. Generated by immunoSEQ multiplex PCR, the TCRdb table keeps only in-frame clones and is missing some. Counted here are some 140,000 clones, around 85% occurring once; the ten biggest clones make up 0.55% to 0.75%. The Seattle site enrolled patients during active infection and followed them longitudinally. This sample was included in a study of blood T cell repertoires in COVID-19. Overall study: Acute and convalescent COVID-19 specimens originated in the United States, Italy and Spain.

The receptor's source is a man between 60 and 75 years old with COVID-19, enrolled during active disease. The sequenced material came from peripheral blood.

The CDR3 DNA follows: TGTGCCAGCAGCCCCCAAAAGAGTAGCAATCAGCCCCAGCATTTT. It yields the protein CASSPQKSSNQPQHF. This chain uses TRBV6-5 with TRBJ1-5; no definite D call. The CDR3 has 15 amino acids. With 6 bases removed from V and 0 bases from J, the gap between germline ends came to 12 bases. Germline V gene sequence: CDR1 MNHEY, CDR2 SVGAGI.